What follows describes a single T cell receptor beta chain. What it binds is unknown. The source of the sample is a study of vaccination effects on CD4 cells after COVID-19. This CDR3 spans 15 amino acids. With 1 base removed from V and 4 bases from J, the gap between germline ends came to 10 bases. CDR1 and CDR2 (germline): LGHNA, YNFKEQ. ViraFEST expansion of antigen-specific CD4+ T cells with viral peptide pools preceded sequencing. Investigators separated out CD4+ T cells once around 11 days of culture had passed. This person's SARS-CoV-2 infection, confirmed by PCR, occurred between March and December 2020. It was on days 3 and 7 that half the medium was replaced with IL-2 medium. The repertoire was sequenced with immunoSEQ multiplex PCR; TCRdb's copy has only in-frame clones and lacks some. The sample lists tens of thousands of clones, approximately 72% occurring once.

The V and J genes are TRBV4-2 and TRBJ1-4; D unresolved. The sequence was collected from a human donor who had a prior SARS-CoV-2 infection. The material sequenced was CD4+ T cells from PBMCs cultured with a peptide pool, taken before COVID-19 vaccination. The CDR3 DNA reads as TGTGCCAGCAGCCAAGTATCAGGCTATAATGAAAAACTGTTTTTT. It encodes CASSQVSGYNEKLFF.